This T cell receptor beta chain was observed in a study of a mutant IDH1 vaccine in newly diagnosed glioma. Study-wide results and caveats: Immune responses arising from the vaccine appeared in approximately 93% of patients.

About this clone itself: Its specificity is unknown.

Regarding time point: baseline, week 1 (first vaccination visit). Treatment meaning: pre-vaccination baseline after standard-of-care therapy. There were new WHO grade 3 or 4 astrocytomas in the donors, and these were IDH1-mutant and ATRX-lost. Libraries were prepared by immunoSEQ multiplex PCR; TCRdb keeps only in-frame clonotypes and omits some of them. The table shows roughly 21,000 clones, with around 82% occurring only once. V trimming: 4 bases; J trimming: 4 bases; junction bases outside the gene matches: 5. CDR3 length equals 15 residues. Germline loops: CDR1 SEHNR, CDR2 FQNEAQ (reference sequence).

Sequencing used PBMCs, obtained from a glioma patient treated with radiotherapy, temozolomide or both. This chain joins TRBV7-9 and TRBJ2-1, with 9 bases that match TRBD1. This TCR was sampled from a man in his forties with glioma. DNA for the CDR3: TGTGCCAGCAGCTCCCGGGACAGGGTGTACAATGAGCAGTTCTTC. Residues: CASSSRDRVYNEQFF.